Each of the 5 T cell receptor beta chains below was sequenced from the same sample in a study of T cell changes during pregnancy in multiple sclerosis. Profiled with immunoSEQ multiplex PCR; TCRdb holds only in-frame clones, not every one. The sample yields over 90,000 clones, about nine tenths seen once. Material: peripheral blood, obtained in the second trimester of pregnancy. These receptors came from a female donor in good health, enrolled as a control in a pregnancy study.

V usage is TRBV29-1 and J usage is TRBJ1-1; D unresolved. Germline CDR1 is SQVTM and CDR2 is ANQGSEA. V was shortened by 6 bases and J by 6 bases, with 17 bases between the two germline ends. The CDR3 covers 13 residues. In DNA, the CDR3 is TGCAGCGTCCGACTAAGCATATTCGCTGAAGCTTTCTTT. It translates to CSVRLSIFAEAFF.

V usage is TRBV29-1 and J usage is TRBJ2-2, with a weak D call TRBD1 (6 bases). Looked up from germline, CDR1 is SQVTM and CDR2 is ANQGSEA. This CDR3 is built from 13 residues. The V end lost 6 bases, the J end lost 6 bases, and 14 bases lay between the germline ends. Here the CDR3 reads CSVNAQGPGELFF. The CDR3 bases are TGCAGCGTAAACGCACAGGGACCCGGGGAGCTGTTTTTT.

J is TRBJ2-2 and V is TRBV28; maybe TRBD2 (7 bases). The CDR3 contains 14 residues. Germline CDR1 and CDR2: MDHEN and SYDVKM. V was cut by 10 bases and J by 1 base, with 13 bases left in between. The CDR3 nucleotides read TGTGCCACAGGCGGGGGCTGGAACACCGGGGAGCTGTTTTTT. Translated, it gives CATGGGWNTGELFF.

This sequence joins TRBV14 and TRBJ2-7; tentative D call: TRBD1 (5 bases). Germline V gene sequence: CDR1 SGHDN, CDR2 FVKESK. V was pared by 4 bases and J by 0 bases, with 10 bases between. This CDR3 is built from 14 residues. This CDR3 is CASSPTVTSYEQYF. DNA for the CDR3: TGTGCCAGCAGCCCGACAGTGACCTCCTACGAGCAGTACTTC.

V is TRBV7-9 and J is TRBJ2-5; 10 bases are a match to TRBD2. Germline V gene lookup returns CDR1 SEHNR and CDR2 FQNEAQ (reference sequence). The CDR3 loop spans 17 amino acids. V lost 4 bases and J lost 3; bases outside the gene matches: 11. The CDR3 reads CASSSRAGGLAEETQYF. CDR3 in DNA: TGTGCCAGCAGCTCCAGGGCGGGTGGACTAGCGGAAGAGACCCAGTACTTC.